These T cell receptor beta chains were read from a single sample in a study of cytomegalovirus exposure and HLA in healthy donors. The method was immunoSEQ multiplex PCR; TCRdb's version includes in-frame clones alone and lacks a portion of them. The table records 80,000 to 100,000 clones, roughly 77% of them present only once. Sequenced input: PBMCs. Every receptor here comes from a man aged 40-55 years in good health and CMV-seronegative. Each CDR3 is given with its conserved first and last residue. A D gene is named only where the DNA matches it firmly. Size is omitted from some rows. Given values are once, few, many or a class for expanded clones.

clone size: once
D gene: -
V gene: TRBV29-1
J gene: TRBJ2-1
CDR3 protein: CSVVPGQAGNEQFF
CDR3 DNA: TGCAGCGTAGTACCGGGACAAGCGGGGAATGAGCAGTTCTTC

clone size: -
D gene: TRBD1
V gene: TRBV27
J gene: TRBJ1-1
CDR3 protein: CASSRTGGAREAFF
CDR3 DNA: TGTGCCAGCAGTCGTACAGGGGGCGCGCGTGAAGCTTTCTTT

clone size: once
D gene: -
V gene: TRBV18
J gene: TRBJ1-2
CDR3 protein: CASSPLQGGGYTF
CDR3 DNA: TGTGCCAGCTCACCACTACAGGGCGGTGGCTACACCTTC

clone size: -
D gene: TRBD2
V gene: TRBV30
J gene: TRBJ2-5
CDR3 protein: CAWATGTSGGLETQYF
CDR3 DNA: TGTGCCTGGGCGACCGGGACTAGCGGGGGATTAGAGACCCAGTACTTC

clone size: -
D gene: -
V gene: TRBV7-9
J gene: TRBJ1-1
CDR3 protein: CASSLGLLNTEAFF
CDR3 DNA: TGTGCCAGCAGCTTGGGACTTTTGAACACTGAAGCTTTCTTT

clone size: -
D gene: -
V gene: TRBV28
J gene: TRBJ2-2
CDR3 protein: CASSSDRRGFAGELFF
CDR3 DNA: TGTGCCAGCAGCTCCGACAGGCGCGGTTTCGCCGGGGAGCTGTTTTTT

clone size: -
D gene: -
V gene: TRBV11-1
J gene: TRBJ2-7
CDR3 protein: CASRLAGEQYF
CDR3 DNA: TGTGCCAGCAGACTCGCGGGGGAGCAGTACTTC

clone size: -
D gene: -
V gene: TRBV11-2
J gene: TRBJ2-1
CDR3 protein: CASSFGTSSYNEQFF
CDR3 DNA: TGTGCCAGCAGCTTTGGGACATCTTCCTACAATGAGCAGTTCTTC

clone size: -
D gene: -
V gene: TRBV29-1
J gene: TRBJ1-2
CDR3 protein: CSATLQTQANYGYTF
CDR3 DNA: TGCAGCGCGACACTCCAGACCCAAGCTAACTATGGCTACACCTTC

clone size: -
D gene: -
V gene: TRBV9
J gene: TRBJ1-2
CDR3 protein: CASSPRLQPGYGYTF
CDR3 DNA: TGTGCCAGCAGCCCCAGGTTGCAACCTGGCTATGGCTACACCTTC

clone size: -
D gene: TRBD2
V gene: TRBV27
J gene: TRBJ2-5
CDR3 protein: CASSLLGTSGEETQYF
CDR3 DNA: TGTGCCAGCAGTTTATTGGGGACTAGTGGTGAGGAGACCCAGTACTTC

clone size: -
D gene: TRBD1
V gene: TRBV30
J gene: TRBJ1-1
CDR3 protein: CAWSPGQVNTEAFF
CDR3 DNA: TGTGCCTGGAGTCCGGGACAGGTAAACACTGAAGCTTTCTTT

clone size: -
D gene: -
V gene: TRBV11-2
J gene: TRBJ2-5
CDR3 protein: CASSPGETQYF
CDR3 DNA: TGTGCCAGCAGCCCCGGGGAGACCCAGTACTTC

clone size: -
D gene: -
V gene: TRBV19
J gene: TRBJ2-2
CDR3 protein: CASIAAGRWTGELFF
CDR3 DNA: TGTGCCAGTATCGCGGCAGGGCGATGGACCGGGGAGCTGTTTTTT

clone size: -
D gene: TRBD1
V gene: TRBV13
J gene: TRBJ2-2
CDR3 protein: CASSLRWERGLDTGELFF
CDR3 DNA: TGTGCCAGCAGCTTACGTTGGGAAAGGGGGCTTGACACCGGGGAGCTGTTTTTT

clone size: -
D gene: -
V gene: TRBV14
J gene: TRBJ1-6
CDR3 protein: CASSRKQGSALNSPLHF
CDR3 DNA: TGTGCCAGCAGCCGTAAACAGGGATCGGCGCTCAACTCACCCCTCCACTTT

clone size: -
D gene: -
V gene: TRBV5-5
J gene: TRBJ1-1
CDR3 protein: CASSLVGMSMNTEAFF
CDR3 DNA: TGTGCCAGCAGCTTGGTCGGGATGTCGATGAACACTGAAGCTTTCTTT

clone size: -
D gene: -
V gene: TRBV5-6
J gene: TRBJ2-7
CDR3 protein: CASSPTGVDEQYF
CDR3 DNA: TGTGCCAGCAGTCCTACGGGTGTCGACGAGCAGTACTTC

clone size: -
D gene: TRBD1
V gene: TRBV5-1
J gene: TRBJ2-1
CDR3 protein: CASSTGQGNEQFF
CDR3 DNA: TGCGCCAGCAGCACGGGACAGGGGAATGAGCAGTTCTTC

clone size: -
D gene: TRBD1
V gene: TRBV7-2
J gene: TRBJ1-1
CDR3 protein: CASSLATGGHTEAFF
CDR3 DNA: TGTGCCAGCAGCTTAGCGACAGGGGGGCACACTGAAGCTTTCTTT

clone size: -
D gene: -
V gene: TRBV19
J gene: TRBJ1-2
CDR3 protein: CASRDQANYGYTF
CDR3 DNA: TGTGCCAGTCGCGATCAGGCGAACTATGGCTACACCTTC